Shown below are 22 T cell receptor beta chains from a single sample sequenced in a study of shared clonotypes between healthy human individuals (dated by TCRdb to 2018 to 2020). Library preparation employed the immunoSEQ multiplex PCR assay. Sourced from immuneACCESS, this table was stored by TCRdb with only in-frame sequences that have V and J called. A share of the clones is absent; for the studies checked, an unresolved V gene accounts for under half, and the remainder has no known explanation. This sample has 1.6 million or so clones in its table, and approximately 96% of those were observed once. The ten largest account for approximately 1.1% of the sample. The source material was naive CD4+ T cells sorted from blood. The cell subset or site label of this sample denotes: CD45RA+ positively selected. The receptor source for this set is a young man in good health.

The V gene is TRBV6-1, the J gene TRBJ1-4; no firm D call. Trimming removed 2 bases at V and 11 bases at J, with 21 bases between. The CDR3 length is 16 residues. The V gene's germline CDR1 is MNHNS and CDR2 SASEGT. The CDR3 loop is CASSESGLAALGKLFF. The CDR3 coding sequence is TGTGCCAGCAGTGAATCCGGGTTGGCGGCCCTTGGGAAACTGTTTTTT.

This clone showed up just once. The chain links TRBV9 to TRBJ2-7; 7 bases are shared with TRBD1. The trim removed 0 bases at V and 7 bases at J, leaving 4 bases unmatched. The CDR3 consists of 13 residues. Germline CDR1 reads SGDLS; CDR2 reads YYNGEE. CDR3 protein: CASSVEGADEQYF. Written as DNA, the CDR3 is TGTGCCAGCAGCGTAGAGGGGGCGGATGAGCAGTACTTC.

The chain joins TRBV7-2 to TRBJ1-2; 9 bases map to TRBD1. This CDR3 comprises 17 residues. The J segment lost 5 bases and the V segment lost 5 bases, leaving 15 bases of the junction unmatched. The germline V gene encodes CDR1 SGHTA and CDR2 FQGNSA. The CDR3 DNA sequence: TGTGCCAGCAGCAGTACCATAGGGACAGGGAATTTGTATGGCTACACCTTC. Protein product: CASSSTIGTGNLYGYTF.

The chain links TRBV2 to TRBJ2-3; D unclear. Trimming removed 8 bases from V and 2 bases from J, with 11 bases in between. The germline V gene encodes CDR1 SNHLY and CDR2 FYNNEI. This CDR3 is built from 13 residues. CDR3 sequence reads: CASFDGYTDTQYF. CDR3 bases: TGTGCCAGCTTTGACGGGTACACAGATACGCAGTATTTT. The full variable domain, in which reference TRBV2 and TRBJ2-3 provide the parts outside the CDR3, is EPEVTQTPSHQVTQMGQEVILRCVPISNHLYFYWYRQILGQKVEFLVSFYNNEISEKSEIFDDQFSVERPDGSNFTLKIRSTKLEDSAMYFCASFDGYTDTQYFGPGTRLTVL.

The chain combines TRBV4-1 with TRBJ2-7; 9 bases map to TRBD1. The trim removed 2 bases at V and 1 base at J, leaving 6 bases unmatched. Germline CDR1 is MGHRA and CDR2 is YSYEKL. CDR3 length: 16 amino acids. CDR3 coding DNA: TGCGCCAGCAGCCAAACCGTCGGGACAGGGTCCTACGAGCAGTACTTC. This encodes CASSQTVGTGSYEQYF.

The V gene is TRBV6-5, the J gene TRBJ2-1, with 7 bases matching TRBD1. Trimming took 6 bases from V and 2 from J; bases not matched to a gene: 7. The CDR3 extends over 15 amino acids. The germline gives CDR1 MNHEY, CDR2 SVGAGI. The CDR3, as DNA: TGTGCCAGCAGAAGTACAGGGGTCCCCTACAATGAGCAGTTCTTC. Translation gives CASRSTGVPYNEQFF.

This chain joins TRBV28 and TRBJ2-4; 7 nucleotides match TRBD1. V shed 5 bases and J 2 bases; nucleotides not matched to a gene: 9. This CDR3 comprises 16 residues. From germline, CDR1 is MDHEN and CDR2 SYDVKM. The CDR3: CASSTSWDRTKNIQYF. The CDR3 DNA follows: TGTGCCAGCAGTACATCTTGGGACAGAACCAAAAACATTCAGTACTTC.

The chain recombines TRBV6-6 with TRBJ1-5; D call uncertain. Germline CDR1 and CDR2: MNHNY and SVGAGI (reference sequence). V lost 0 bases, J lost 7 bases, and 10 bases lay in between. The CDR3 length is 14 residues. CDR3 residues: CASSYSNPAQPQHF. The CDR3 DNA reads TGTGCCAGCAGTTACTCGAACCCGGCCCAGCCCCAGCATTTT.

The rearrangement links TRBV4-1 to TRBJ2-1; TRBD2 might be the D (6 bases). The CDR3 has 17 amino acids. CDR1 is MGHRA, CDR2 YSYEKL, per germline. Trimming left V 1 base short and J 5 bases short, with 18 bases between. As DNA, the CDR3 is TGCGCCAGCAGCCAAGTGGGGTTTAGCGGACGGAACAATGAGCAGTTCTTC. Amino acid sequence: CASSQVGFSGRNNEQFF.

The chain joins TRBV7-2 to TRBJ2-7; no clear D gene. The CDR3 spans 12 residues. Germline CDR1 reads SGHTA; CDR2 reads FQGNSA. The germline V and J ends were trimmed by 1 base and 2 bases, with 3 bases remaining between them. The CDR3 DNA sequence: TGTGCCAGCAGCTTAGATCCCTACGAGCAGTACTTC. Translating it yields CASSLDPYEQYF.

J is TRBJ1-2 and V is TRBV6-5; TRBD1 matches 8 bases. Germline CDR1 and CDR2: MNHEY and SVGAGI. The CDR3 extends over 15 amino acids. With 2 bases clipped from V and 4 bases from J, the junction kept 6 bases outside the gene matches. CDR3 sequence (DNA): TGTGCCAGCAGTTACAGTCGGGACAGGAGCTATGGCTACACCTTC. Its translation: CASSYSRDRSYGYTF.

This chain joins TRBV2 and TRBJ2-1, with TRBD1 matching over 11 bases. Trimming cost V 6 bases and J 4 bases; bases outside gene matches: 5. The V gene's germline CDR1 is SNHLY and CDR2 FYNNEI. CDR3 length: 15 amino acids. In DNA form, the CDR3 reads TGTGCCAGCAGGAGGACAGGGGGCAAGTACAATGAGCAGTTCTTC. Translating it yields CASRRTGGKYNEQFF.

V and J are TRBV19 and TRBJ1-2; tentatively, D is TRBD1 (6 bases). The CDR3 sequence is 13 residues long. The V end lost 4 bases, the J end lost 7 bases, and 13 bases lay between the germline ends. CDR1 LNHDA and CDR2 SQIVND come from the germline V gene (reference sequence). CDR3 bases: TGTGCCAGTAGTACACCAGGGGTCGGTGGCTACACCTTC. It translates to CASSTPGVGGYTF.

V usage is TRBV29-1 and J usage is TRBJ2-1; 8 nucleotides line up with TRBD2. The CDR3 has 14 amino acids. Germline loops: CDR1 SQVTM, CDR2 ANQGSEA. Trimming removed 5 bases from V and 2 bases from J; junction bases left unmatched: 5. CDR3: CSVNREGPYNEQFF. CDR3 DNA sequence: TGCAGCGTTAACCGGGAGGGCCCCTACAATGAGCAGTTCTTC.

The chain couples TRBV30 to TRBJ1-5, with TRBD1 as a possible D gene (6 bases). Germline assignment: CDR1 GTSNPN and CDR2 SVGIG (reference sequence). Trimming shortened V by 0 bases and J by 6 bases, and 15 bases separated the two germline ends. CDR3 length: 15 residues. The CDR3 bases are TGTGCCTGGAGTGTATCTCGACAGGCTGGTCAGCCCCAGCATTTT. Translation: CAWSVSRQAGQPQHF.

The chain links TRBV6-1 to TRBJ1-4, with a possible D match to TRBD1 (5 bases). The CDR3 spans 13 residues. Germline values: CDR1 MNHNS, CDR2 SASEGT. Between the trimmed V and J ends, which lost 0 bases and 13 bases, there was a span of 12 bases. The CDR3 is CASSEALLGVLFF. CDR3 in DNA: TGTGCCAGCAGTGAAGCGTTACTGGGGGTACTGTTTTTT.

The CDR3 region has the DNA TGTGCCAGCAGTCCAGGGGGGGGGCTATCCTACGAGCAGTACTTC. It translates to CASSPGGGLSYEQYF. The chain employs TRBV25-1 and TRBJ2-7; either TRBD1 or TRBD2 may supply D (7 bases each). The CDR3 extends over 15 amino acids. V dropped 5 bases and J dropped 1 base, with 15 bases sitting between them. Germline V gene lookup returns CDR1 MGHDK and CDR2 SYGVNS.

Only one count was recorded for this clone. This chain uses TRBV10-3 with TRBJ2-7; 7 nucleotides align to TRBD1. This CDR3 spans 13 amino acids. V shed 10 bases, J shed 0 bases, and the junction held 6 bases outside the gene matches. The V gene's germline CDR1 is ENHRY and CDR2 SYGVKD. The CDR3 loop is CATDDRDSYEQYF. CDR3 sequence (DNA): TGTGCCACAGACGACAGGGACTCCTACGAGCAGTACTTC.

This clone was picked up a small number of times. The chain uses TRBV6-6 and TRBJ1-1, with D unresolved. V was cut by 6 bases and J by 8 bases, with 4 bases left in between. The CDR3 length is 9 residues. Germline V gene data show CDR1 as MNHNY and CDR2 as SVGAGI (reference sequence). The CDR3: CASRAEAFF. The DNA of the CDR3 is TGTGCCAGCAGAGCCGAAGCTTTCTTT.

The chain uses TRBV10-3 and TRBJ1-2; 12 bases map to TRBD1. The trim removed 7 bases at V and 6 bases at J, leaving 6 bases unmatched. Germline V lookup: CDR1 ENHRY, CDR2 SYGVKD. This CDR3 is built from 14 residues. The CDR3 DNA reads TGTGCCATCACCGGGACAGGGGGCAGGGATGGCTACACCTTC. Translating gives CAITGTGGRDGYTF.

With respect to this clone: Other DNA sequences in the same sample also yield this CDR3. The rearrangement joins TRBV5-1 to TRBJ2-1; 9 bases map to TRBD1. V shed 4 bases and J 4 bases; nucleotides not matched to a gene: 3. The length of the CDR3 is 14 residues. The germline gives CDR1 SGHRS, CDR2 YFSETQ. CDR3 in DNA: TGCGCCAGCAGCACCGGGACAGGGTACAATGAGCAGTTCTTC. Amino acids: CASSTGTGYNEQFF.

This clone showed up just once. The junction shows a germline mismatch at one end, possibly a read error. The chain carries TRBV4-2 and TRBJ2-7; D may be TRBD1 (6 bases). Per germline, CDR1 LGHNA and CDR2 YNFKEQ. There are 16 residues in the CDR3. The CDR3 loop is CASSQAPTAQGPRVDF. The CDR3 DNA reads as TGTGCCAGCAGCCAAGCCCCAACCGCACAGGGTCCGCGTGTGGACTTC.